The 20 T cell receptor beta chains below were found in one sample sequenced in a study of blood T cell repertoires in COVID-19 (dated by TCRdb to 2018 to 2020). The method was the immunoSEQ multiplex PCR assay. Not all clones reach the TCRdb copy of this immuneACCESS table, which keeps in-frame sequences only. Checked studies attribute under half of the gap to unresolved V genes and leave the rest unexplained. Counted in this sample were 450,000 to 600,000 clones; 75% to 90% of them appeared once. The ten largest clones take up approximately 0.7% of the sample. The sequencing sample was made of PBMCs or T cells enriched from blood (not recorded which). These receptors originate from a woman aged 18-30 years who had recovered from COVID-19.

A note on this clone: Different DNA sequences within this sample yield the same CDR3. The chain combines TRBV7-9 with TRBJ1-2; no clear D gene. Between the trimmed V and J ends, which lost 1 base and 6 bases, there was a span of 6 bases. Germline V lookup: CDR1 SEHNR, CDR2 FQNEAQ (reference sequence). The CDR3 loop spans 12 amino acids. This CDR3 reads CASSLGGDGYTF. The CDR3 DNA reads as TGTGCCAGCAGCTTAGGCGGGGATGGCTACACCTTC. Full variable domain (missing parts from reference TRBV7-9 and TRBJ1-2): DTGVSQNPRHKITKRGQNVTFRCDPISEHNRLYWYRQTLGQGPEFLTYFQNEAQLEKSRLLSDRFSAERPKGSFSTLEIQRTEQGDSAMYLCASSLGGDGYTFGSGTRLTVV.

CDR3 nucleotides: TGTGCTAGTGGCCTCTCTGGAAACACCATATATTTT. This translates into CASGLSGNTIYF. This chain joins TRBV12-5 and TRBJ1-3; D is unclear. The CDR3 sequence is 12 residues long. The germline V and J ends were trimmed by 6 bases and 0 bases, with 3 bases remaining between them. Germline V gives CDR1 LGHNT, CDR2 FRNRAP.

The gene calls are TRBV24-1 and TRBJ2-1; tentative D call: TRBD2 (6 bases). The CDR3 runs 14 residues. Germline V gives CDR1 KGHDR, CDR2 SFDVKD. The V end was cut by 4 bases, the J end by 9 bases, with 15 bases between. The CDR3 sequence is CATSDRDSSGEQFF. In DNA, the CDR3 is TGTGCCACCAGTGACCGGGACTCCTCCGGTGAGCAGTTCTTC.

This clone has only one observation. This chain uses TRBV29-1 with TRBJ2-1, with 9 bases identical to TRBD1. The J segment lost 4 bases and the V segment lost 1 base, leaving 8 bases of the junction unmatched. CDR1 is SQVTM and CDR2 is ANQGSEA in the germline V gene. The length of the CDR3 is 16 residues. CDR3 nucleotides: TGCAGCGTTGAAGGTCTACAGGGGGCCGGGTACAATGAGCAGTTCTTC. Translation: CSVEGLQGAGYNEQFF.

This clone was detected once. This chain joins TRBV28 and TRBJ1-5; maybe TRBD1 (5 bases). V was shortened by 5 bases and J by 0 bases, with 14 bases between the two germline ends. This CDR3 is 16 amino acids long. The germline gives CDR1 MDHEN, CDR2 SYDVKM. The CDR3 is CASSPFQGYSNQPQHF. In DNA, the CDR3 is TGTGCCAGCAGTCCGTTCCAGGGCTATAGCAATCAGCCCCAGCATTTT.

V gene TRBV18 combines with J gene TRBJ1-2, with TRBD1 matching over 7 bases. The CDR3 consists of 17 residues. Trimming removed 2 bases from V and 6 bases from J; junction bases left unmatched: 15. In germline, CDR1 is KGHSH, CDR2 LQKENI. The CDR3 reads CASSPFFRDDRVDGYTF. For the CDR3, the DNA is TGTGCCAGCTCACCATTTTTCCGGGACGACAGGGTGGATGGCTACACCTTC.

The chain joins TRBV2 to TRBJ1-1; unclear D gene. Trimming left V 7 bases short and J 1 base short, with 10 bases between. The CDR3 extends over 13 amino acids. Germline CDR1 and CDR2: SNHLY and FYNNEI. As DNA, the CDR3 is TGTGCCAGCACCAAACAGTCGAACACTGAAGCTTTCTTT. It translates to CASTKQSNTEAFF.

This chain connects TRBV5-1 to TRBJ2-7; 7 nucleotides match TRBD1. Germline V lookup: CDR1 SGHRS, CDR2 YFSETQ. Trimming removed 0 bases from V and 2 bases from J; junction bases left unmatched: 11. The CDR3 totals 17 residues. This CDR3 reads CASSLDTGVFRTYEQYF. In DNA, the CDR3 is TGCGCCAGCAGCTTGGACACAGGGGTGTTTAGGACCTACGAGCAGTACTTC.

This clone has more than one count but fewer than ten. The V and J genes are TRBV6-5 and TRBJ1-1; 7 bases match TRBD1. Unmatched junction bases numbered 6, after V lost 1 base and J lost 4 bases. The V gene's germline CDR1 is MNHEY and CDR2 SVGAGI. The CDR3 totals 15 residues. CDR3: CASSYYRGGSTEAFF. The CDR3 DNA sequence: TGTGCCAGCAGTTACTACAGGGGTGGTAGCACTGAAGCTTTCTTT.

The rearrangement joins TRBV11-3 to TRBJ2-1, with TRBD1 matching 8 bases. The germline V gene has CDR1 SGHNT and CDR2 YENEEA. With V trimmed by 2 bases and J by 8 bases, 2 bases remained unmatched. CDR3 size: 13 residues. DNA of the CDR3: TGTGCCAGCAGCTTACAGGGGGCCGATGAGCAGTTCTTC. This gives the protein CASSLQGADEQFF. Complete variable domain (other parts from reference TRBV11-3 and TRBJ2-1): EAGVVQSPRYKIIEKKQPVAFWCNPISGHNTLYWYLQNLGQGPELLIRYENEEAVDDSQLPKDRFSAERLKGVDSTLKIQPAELGDSAVYLCASSLQGADEQFFGPGTRLTVL.

The genes are TRBV4-1 and TRBJ1-2, with a possible D match to TRBD1 (5 bases). The germline V gene encodes CDR1 MGHRA and CDR2 YSYEKL. V was cut by 2 bases and J by 8 bases, with 15 bases left in between. The CDR3 is 14 amino acids. The CDR3, as DNA: TGCGCCAGCAGCCAAAGAACTGCAGGGTACGGCTACACCTTC. This translates into CASSQRTAGYGYTF.

The genes are TRBV30 and TRBJ2-1, with no clear D. The CDR3 loop spans 13 amino acids. Trimming removed 2 bases from V and 0 bases from J, with 5 bases in between. Looked up from germline, CDR1 is GTSNPN and CDR2 is SVGIG (reference sequence). The CDR3 bases are TGTGCCTGGAGTATGAGCTCCTACAATGAGCAGTTCTTC. Translating gives CAWSMSSYNEQFF.

This clone was seen once. The chain combines TRBV28 with TRBJ2-3, with TRBD1 matching over 7 bases. This CDR3 has 16 amino acids. The V segment lost 6 bases and the J segment 0 bases; nucleotides outside the gene matches: 9. Looked up from germline, CDR1 is MDHEN and CDR2 is SYDVKM. DNA for the CDR3: TGTGCCAGCAGCCCTCACAGGGGCACTAGCACAGATACGCAGTATTTT. It specifies CASSPHRGTSTDTQYF.

The V gene is TRBV19, the J gene TRBJ1-1; TRBD1 matches at 10 bases. Germline CDR1 reads LNHDA; CDR2 reads SQIVND (reference sequence). The CDR3 length is 14 residues. V dropped 4 bases and J dropped 5; count of bases not matched to a gene: 4. The CDR3 here is CASSTGDRGTEAFF. CDR3 in DNA: TGTGCCAGTAGTACAGGGGACAGGGGAACTGAAGCTTTCTTT.

This clone is a singleton in its sample. V usage is TRBV7-2 and J usage is TRBJ2-2; TRBD1 agrees at 9 bases. Germline loops: CDR1 SGHTA, CDR2 FQGNSA. This CDR3 comprises 15 residues. The V segment lost 6 bases and the J segment 6 bases; nucleotides outside the gene matches: 8. CDR3 protein: CASRPGTGTSGELFF. In DNA, the CDR3 is TGTGCCAGCAGACCCGGGACAGGGACATCCGGGGAGCTGTTTTTT. Full variable domain (remainder filled in from reference TRBV7-2 and TRBJ2-2): GAGVSQSPSNKVTEKGKDVELRCDPISGHTALYWYRQSLGQGLEFLIYFQGNSAPDKSGLPSDRFSAERTGGSVSTLTIQRTQQEDSAVYLCASRPGTGTSGELFFGEGSRLTVL.

CDR3: CAWSARDWVNYGYTF. The DNA of the CDR3 is TGTGCCTGGAGTGCGAGGGACTGGGTGAACTATGGCTACACCTTC. This chain links TRBV30 with TRBJ1-2; possible D gene TRBD1, 5 bases. The CDR3 contains 15 residues. Trimming pared 1 base from V and 2 bases from J, leaving 14 bases between. Per germline, CDR1 GTSNPN and CDR2 SVGIG (reference sequence). Using reference TRBV30 and TRBJ1-2 for the parts outside the CDR3, the full variable domain is SQTIHQWPATLVQPVGSPLSLECTVEGTSNPNLYWYRQAAGRGLQLLFYSVGIGQISSEVPQNLSASRPQDRQFILSSKKLLLSDSGFYLCAWSARDWVNYGYTFGSGTRLTVV.

V usage is TRBV3-1 (or the pseudogene TRBV3-2) and J usage is TRBJ1-5, with TRBD1 matching over 9 bases. The germline CDR1 and CDR2 sequences are LGHDT and YNNKEL (reference sequence). Trimming removed 3 bases from V and 6 bases from J; junction bases left unmatched: 0. The CDR3 is made up of 13 amino acids. CDR3 DNA sequence: TGTGCCAGCAGCCAGACAGGGGGTCAGCCCCAGCATTTT. The encoded protein is CASSQTGGQPQHF.

The chain has TRBV30 and TRBJ1-5; 7 nucleotides agree with TRBD1. Germline assignment: CDR1 GTSNPN and CDR2 SVGIG (reference sequence). The V segment lost 1 base and the J segment 3 bases; nucleotides outside the gene matches: 12. The CDR3 length is 17 residues. The CDR3 DNA reads as TGTGCCTGGAGTGGGTACCCCGCCGGGACAGTCAATCAGCCCCAGCATTTT. Protein sequence: CAWSGYPAGTVNQPQHF. The variable domain in full, with the rest retrieved from reference TRBV30 and TRBJ1-5, is SQTIHQWPATLVQPVGSPLSLECTVEGTSNPNLYWYRQAAGRGLQLLFYSVGIGQISSEVPQNLSASRPQDRQFILSSKKLLLSDSGFYLCAWSGYPAGTVNQPQHFGDGTRLSIL.

V and J are TRBV29-1 and TRBJ2-3; 8 bases are shared with TRBD2. After removal of 1 base from V and 3 bases from J, the junction contained 6 bases not matched to a gene. Germline CDR1 reads SQVTM; CDR2 reads ANQGSEA. The CDR3 has 15 residues. CDR3 residues: CSVEVRLAGTDTQYF. In nucleotides, the CDR3 is TGCAGCGTTGAAGTCCGTCTAGCGGGTACAGATACGCAGTATTTT.

The V gene is TRBV6-5, the J gene TRBJ1-1, with D possibly matching TRBD1 (5 bases). Germline CDR1 MNHEY, CDR2 SVGAGI. This CDR3 is 15 amino acids long. Trimming stripped 8 bases from V and 7 bases from J, with 23 bases between. CDR3 coding DNA: TGTGCCAGCCTGCGGGGTTCGTGGGGCGCGAATGAAGCTTTCTTT. This codes for CASLRGSWGANEAFF.